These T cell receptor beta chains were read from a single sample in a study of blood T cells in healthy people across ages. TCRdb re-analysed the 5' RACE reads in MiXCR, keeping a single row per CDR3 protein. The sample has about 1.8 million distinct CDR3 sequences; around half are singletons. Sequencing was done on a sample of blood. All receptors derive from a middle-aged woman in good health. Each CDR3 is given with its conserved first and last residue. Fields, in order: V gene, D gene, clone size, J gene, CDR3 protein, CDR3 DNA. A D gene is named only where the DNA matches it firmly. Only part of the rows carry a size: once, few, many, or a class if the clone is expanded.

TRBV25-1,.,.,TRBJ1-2,CASSGTGKGGYGYTF,TGTGCCAGCAGTGGTACAGGGAAGGGGGGATATGGCTACACCTTC
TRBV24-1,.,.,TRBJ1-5,CATSDSPEGPGQPQHF,TGTGCCACCAGTGATTCCCCAGAAGGACCGGGGCAGCCCCAGCATTTT
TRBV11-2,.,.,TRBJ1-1,CASSLGGFEAFF,TGTGCCAGCAGCTTAGGGGGGTTTGAAGCTTTCTTT
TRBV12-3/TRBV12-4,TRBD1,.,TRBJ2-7,CASTPRPGTAIYEQYF,TGTGCCAGCACACCGCGCCCCGGGACAGCGATTTACGAGCAGTACTTC
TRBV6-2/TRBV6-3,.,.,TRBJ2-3,CASTPPMPRGTDTQYF,TGTGCCAGCACCCCCCCGATGCCAAGGGGCACAGATACGCAGTATTTT
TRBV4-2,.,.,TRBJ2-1,CASSPLGVQGMIYNEQFF,TGTGCCAGCAGCCCCCTGGGGGTTCAGGGGATGATCTACAATGAGCAGTTCTTC
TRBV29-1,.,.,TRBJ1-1,CSADILNTEAFF,TGCAGCGCGGACATTTTAAACACTGAAGCTTTCTTT
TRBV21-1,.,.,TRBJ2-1,CASSKGMGTTHNEQFF,TGTGCCAGCAGCAAAGGAATGGGAACGACACACAATGAGCAGTTCTTC
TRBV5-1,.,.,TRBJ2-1,CASSFSTENYNEQFF,TGCGCCAGCAGCTTTTCCACAGAAAACTACAATGAGCAGTTCTTC
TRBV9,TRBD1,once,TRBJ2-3,CASSGRQGFTDTQYF,TGTGCCAGCAGCGGACGACAGGGGTTCACAGATACGCAGTATTTT
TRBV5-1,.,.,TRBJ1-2,CASSSKQGSYGYTF,TGCGCCAGCAGCTCAAAACAGGGCTCCTATGGCTACACCTTC
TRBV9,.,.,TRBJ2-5,CASSELVLQETQYF,TGTGCCAGCAGCGAGCTAGTGCTCCAAGAGACCCAGTACTTC
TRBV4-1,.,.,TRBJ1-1,CASSQAGESTEAFF,TGCGCCAGCAGCCAAGCCGGGGAATCCACTGAAGCTTTCTTT
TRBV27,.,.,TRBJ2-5,CASRIVAGRETQYF,TGTGCCAGCAGGATAGTTGCGGGCCGGGAGACCCAGTACTTC
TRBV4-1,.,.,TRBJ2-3,CASSPARVGGYGTDTQYF,TGCGCCAGCAGCCCCGCTCGTGTCGGGGGATACGGCACAGATACGCAGTATTTT
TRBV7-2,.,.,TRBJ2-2,CASSTAGTVNTGELFF,TGTGCCAGCAGCACGGCCGGGACGGTGAACACCGGGGAGCTGTTTTTT
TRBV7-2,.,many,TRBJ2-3,CASRTTDTQYF,TGTGCCAGCAGAACCACAGATACGCAGTATTTT
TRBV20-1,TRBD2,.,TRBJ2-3,CSARDLAGESSTDTQYF,TGCAGTGCTAGAGATTTAGCGGGGGAATCTAGCACAGATACGCAGTATTTT
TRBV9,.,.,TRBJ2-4,CASSADSEGNIQYF,TGTGCCAGCAGCGCCGACTCGGAGGGGAACATTCAGTACTTC
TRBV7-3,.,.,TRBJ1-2,CASSPGAPGGYTF,TGTGCCAGCAGCCCTGGGGCCCCAGGTGGCTACACCTTC
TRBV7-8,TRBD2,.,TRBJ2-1,CASSLVASGGSNEQFF,TGTGCCAGCAGCTTAGTGGCTAGCGGGGGGAGCAATGAGCAGTTCTTC
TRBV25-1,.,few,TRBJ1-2,CASSDVSCGYTF,TGTGCCAGCAGTGATGTGTCCTGTGGCTACACCTTC
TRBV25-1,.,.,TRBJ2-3,CASSEPEAQYF,TGTGCCAGCAGTGAGCCCGAAGCGCAGTATTTT
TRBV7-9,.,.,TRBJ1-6,CASMRGAYNSPLHF,TGTGCCAGCATGCGGGGGGCCTATAATTCACCCCTCCACTTT
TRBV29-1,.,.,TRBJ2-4,CSVAQEVLAKNIQYF,TGCAGCGTAGCACAGGAGGTGCTAGCCAAAAACATTCAGTACTTC
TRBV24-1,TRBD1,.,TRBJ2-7,CATGDRSYEQYF,TGTGCCACCGGGGACAGATCCTACGAGCAGTACTTC
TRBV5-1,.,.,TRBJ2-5,CASSLDPTGNRETQYF,TGCGCCAGCAGCTTGGACCCTACAGGGAATAGGGAGACCCAGTACTTC
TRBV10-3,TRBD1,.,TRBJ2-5,CVISTGQTLQETQYF,TGTGTCATCAGTACGGGACAGACCCTCCAAGAGACCCAGTACTTC
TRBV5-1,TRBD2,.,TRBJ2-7,CASSPGGTFLYEQYF,TGCGCCAGCAGCCCGGGGGGGACATTCCTCTACGAGCAGTACTTC
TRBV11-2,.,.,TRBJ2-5,CASSLVLTGSQETQYF,TGTGCCAGCAGCTTAGTGTTAACGGGCAGCCAAGAGACCCAGTACTTC
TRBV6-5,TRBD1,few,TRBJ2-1,CASRYRGDNEQFF,TGTGCCAGCAGATACAGGGGTGATAATGAGCAGTTCTTC
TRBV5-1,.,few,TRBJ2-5,CASSSDGSKTQYF,TGCGCCAGCAGCTCGGACGGGTCCAAGACCCAGTACTTC
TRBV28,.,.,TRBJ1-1,CASSLINGEAFF,TGTGCCAGCAGTTTAATCAACGGGGAAGCTTTCTTT
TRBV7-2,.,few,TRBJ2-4,CASSLGRVNIQYF,TGTGCCAGCAGCTTAGGGCGGGTGAACATTCAGTACTTC
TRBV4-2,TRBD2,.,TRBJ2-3,CASSPGLVGGDTQYF,TGTGCCAGCAGCCCGGGACTAGTGGGAGGAGATACGCAGTATTTT
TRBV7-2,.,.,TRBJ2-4,CASSINRGGKNIQYF,TGTGCCAGCAGCATTAACAGGGGGGGCAAAAACATTCAGTACTTC
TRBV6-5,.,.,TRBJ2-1,CASSYAADTSYNEQFF,TGTGCCAGCAGTTACGCAGCGGATACCTCCTACAATGAGCAGTTCTTC
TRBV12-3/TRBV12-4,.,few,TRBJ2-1,CASSPALPLYNEQFF,TGTGCCAGCAGCCCCGCCTTACCACTTTACAATGAGCAGTTCTTC
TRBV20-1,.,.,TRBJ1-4,CSAIRQRGNEKLFF,TGCAGTGCCATCCGACAGCGCGGTAATGAAAAACTGTTTTTT
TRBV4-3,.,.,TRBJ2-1,CASSQDFLDEQFF,TGCGCCAGCAGCCAAGATTTTTTAGATGAGCAGTTCTTC
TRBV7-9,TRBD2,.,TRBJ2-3,CASSSRTSGGATATQYF,TGTGCCAGCAGCTCCCGGACTAGCGGGGGGGCAACAGCTACGCAGTATTTT
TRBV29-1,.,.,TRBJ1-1,CSVYTSMNTEAFF,TGCAGCGTGTACACGTCAATGAACACTGAAGCTTTCTTT
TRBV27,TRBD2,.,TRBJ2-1,CASSSSGGGFGEQFF,TGTGCCAGCAGTTCAAGCGGGGGGGGTTTTGGTGAGCAGTTCTTC
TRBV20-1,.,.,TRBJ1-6,CSARDSSSYNSPLHF,TGCAGTGCTAGAGATTCGAGCTCCTATAATTCACCCCTCCACTTT
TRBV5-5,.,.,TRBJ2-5,CASSIGESWGLQETQYF,TGTGCCAGCAGCATCGGGGAGTCGTGGGGTCTCCAAGAGACCCAGTACTTC
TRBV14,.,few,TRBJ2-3,CASSQDYGPDTQYF,TGTGCCAGCAGCCAGGATTACGGACCAGATACGCAGTATTTT
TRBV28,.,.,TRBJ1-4,CAIRGGSENNEKLFF,TGTGCCATCCGAGGGGGGTCAGAGAATAATGAAAAACTGTTTTTT
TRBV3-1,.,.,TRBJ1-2,CASSQDYRTVRGYTF,TGTGCCAGCAGCCAAGATTATCGAACCGTTCGAGGCTACACCTTC
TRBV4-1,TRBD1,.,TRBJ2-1,CASSPDRGATFEQFF,TGCGCCAGCAGCCCCGACAGGGGCGCCACGTTTGAGCAGTTCTTC
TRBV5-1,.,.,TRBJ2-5,CASSYEERGDQETQYF,TGCGCCAGCAGCTACGAGGAAAGAGGGGACCAGGAGACCCAGTACTTC
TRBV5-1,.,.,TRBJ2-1,CASSLPGGYNEQFF,TGCGCCAGCAGCCTCCCCGGCGGATACAATGAGCAGTTCTTC
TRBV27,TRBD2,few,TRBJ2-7,CASSPTGLAGGPYEQYF,TGTGCCAGCAGTCCCACCGGACTAGCGGGGGGACCCTACGAGCAGTACTTC
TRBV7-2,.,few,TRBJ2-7,CASSLGGIAAGEQYF,TGTGCCAGCAGCTTAGGGGGAATAGCGGCCGGGGAGCAGTACTTC
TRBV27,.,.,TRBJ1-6,CASSLQRGRAYNSPLHF,TGTGCCAGCAGTTTACAGCGGGGCCGAGCCTATAATTCACCCCTCCACTTT